The clone carrying this T cell receptor (beta chain) was seen many times. The antigen remains unidentified. This sample stems from a study of Graves' ophthalmopathy and Graves' hyperthyroidism. Turning to the study itself: Prior to any treatment, peripheral blood was collected at the time of initial diagnosis. Study-wide findings and caveats: Forecasting of ophthalmopathy progression by the model achieved 70.59% sensitivity and roughly 78% specificity.

Amplification of TCR beta CDR3 regions used RNA transcripts. First-round RT-PCR used HTBI primers; second-round multiplex PCR followed. TCRdb reprocessed the multiplex PCR reads with MiXCR, giving one entry per CDR3 protein. The repertoire holds 150,000 to 200,000 distinct CDR3 sequences, 39% seen once, with about 9.5% in the top ten. The CDR3 is 15 residues long. Germline V gene data show CDR1 as LNHDA and CDR2 as SQIVND (reference sequence). The germline V and J ends were trimmed by 6 bases and 7 bases, with 19 bases remaining between them. Uncontrolled infections, pregnancy, lactation or other autoimmune diseases led to patient exclusion.

The rearrangement uses TRBV19 and TRBJ1-5; D ambiguous. The source material was peripheral blood. The receptor was derived from a man aged 25-45 years with Graves' ophthalmopathy. The CDR3 loop is CASSPWLGVSQPQHF. The DNA of the CDR3 is TGTGCCAGTAGCCCATGGCTGGGTGTCAGCCAGCCCCAGCATTTT.